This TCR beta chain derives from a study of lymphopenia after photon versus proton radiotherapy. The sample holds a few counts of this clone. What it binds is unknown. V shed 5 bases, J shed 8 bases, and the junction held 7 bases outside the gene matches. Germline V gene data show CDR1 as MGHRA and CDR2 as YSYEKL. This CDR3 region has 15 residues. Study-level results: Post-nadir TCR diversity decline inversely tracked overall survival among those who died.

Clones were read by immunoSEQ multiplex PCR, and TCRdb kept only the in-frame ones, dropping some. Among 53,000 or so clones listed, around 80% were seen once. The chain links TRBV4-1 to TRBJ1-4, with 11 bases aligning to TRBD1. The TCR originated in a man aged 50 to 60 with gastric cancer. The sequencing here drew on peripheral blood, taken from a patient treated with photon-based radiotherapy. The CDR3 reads CASSTVGQGGEKLFF. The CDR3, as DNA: TGCGCCAGCAGCACTGTGGGACAGGGGGGCGAAAAACTGTTTTTT.